Listed here are 9 T cell receptor beta chains from one sample, sequenced in a study of T cell responses to AZD1222 COVID-19 vaccine. The method was immunoSEQ multiplex PCR; TCRdb's version includes in-frame clones alone and lacks a portion of them. This sample has under 200,000 clones, with roughly 85% found just once. Specimen: peripheral blood, collected 28 days after the second AZD1222 dose. These receptors were taken from an adult who received the AZD1222 COVID-19 vaccine.

The chain uses TRBV3-1 (or the pseudogene TRBV3-2) and TRBJ1-1, with D tentatively TRBD1 (6 bases). The germline V gene encodes CDR1 LGHDT and CDR2 YNNKEL (reference sequence). This CDR3 is built from 13 residues. With 5 bases removed from V and 5 bases from J, the gap between germline ends came to 12 bases. In nucleotides, the CDR3 is TGTGCCAGCAGCACCGGGCAGGGGACTGAAGCTTTCTTT. It translates to CASSTGQGTEAFF.

The chain joins TRBV12-3 or TRBV12-4 to TRBJ1-2; D remains unclear. The CDR3 spans 13 residues. The ends were cut back, 0 bases at V and 1 base at J, with 3 bases in the middle. The CDR3 protein is CASSLADNYGYTF. DNA for the CDR3: TGTGCCAGCAGTTTAGCAGATAACTATGGCTACACCTTC.

The rearrangement joins TRBV27 to TRBJ1-1, with TRBD1 as a possible D gene (5 bases). Germline V lookup: CDR1 MNHEY, CDR2 SMNVEV (reference sequence). This CDR3 spans 16 amino acids. V was cut by 2 bases and J by 2 bases, with 15 bases left in between. The CDR3 nucleotides are TGTGCCAGCAGTTTAGTTTTTACAGGAAGAAACACTGAAGCTTTCTTT. Its translation is CASSLVFTGRNTEAFF.

This clone was detected a few times. The rearrangement joins TRBV6-5 to TRBJ2-7; D is undetermined. The V gene's germline CDR1 is MNHEY and CDR2 SVGAGI. Trimming took off 5 bases at V and 3 bases at J, with 11 bases between the two ends. CDR3 size: 13 residues. The CDR3 protein is CASSPGLNYEQYF. DNA of the CDR3: TGTGCCAGCAGTCCCGGGCTTAACTACGAGCAGTACTTC.

This chain connects TRBV4-1 to TRBJ1-6, with D possibly being TRBD1 (5 bases). There are 15 residues in the CDR3. Trimming took 5 bases from V and 7 from J, leaving 15 bases between them. CDR1 is MGHRA and CDR2 is YSYEKL in the germline V gene. CDR3 protein: CASSWFGGRNSPLHF. The CDR3 region has the DNA TGCGCCAGCAGCTGGTTCGGGGGGAGGAATTCACCCCTCCACTTT.

The V and J genes are TRBV18 and TRBJ2-1; tentatively, D is TRBD2 (6 bases). The V and J ends lost 3 bases and 3 bases respectively, with 21 bases between them. CDR1 is KGHSH, CDR2 LQKENI, per germline. The CDR3 consists of 18 residues. CDR3 DNA: TGTGCCAGCTCACCGGGAGGTGCGGGCCTCTCCCTCTACAATGAGCAGTTCTTC. Translating gives CASSPGGAGLSLYNEQFF.

The table lists this clone with a count of one. The chain carries TRBV5-1 and TRBJ2-3; 7 bases fit TRBD2. The germline CDR1 and CDR2 sequences are SGHRS and YFSETQ. J was trimmed by 2 bases and V by 0 bases; bases with no gene match: 3. The CDR3 covers 15 residues. CDR3 residues: CASSLVGGITDTQYF. The CDR3 DNA reads TGCGCCAGCAGCTTGGTGGGGGGGATCACAGATACGCAGTATTTT.

The rearrangement uses TRBV6-2 or TRBV6-3 and TRBJ2-7; D gene uncertain. The CDR3 covers 16 residues. The V and J ends lost 2 bases and 0 bases respectively, with 14 bases between them. Germline V gene lookup returns CDR1 MNHEY and CDR2 SVGEGT. The CDR3 here is CASSYKIAVSSYEQYF. In DNA, the CDR3 is TGTGCCAGCAGTTACAAGATCGCGGTGAGCTCCTACGAGCAGTACTTC.

The DNA of the CDR3 is TGCGCCAGCAGCGACAGGGCTAATGAAAAACTGTTTTTT. Residues: CASSDRANEKLFF. V usage is TRBV4-1 and J usage is TRBJ1-4, with TRBD1 matching 7 bases. V lost 5 bases and J lost 3; bases outside the gene matches: 0. The CDR3 covers 13 residues. Per the germline V gene, CDR1 is MGHRA and CDR2 is YSYEKL.